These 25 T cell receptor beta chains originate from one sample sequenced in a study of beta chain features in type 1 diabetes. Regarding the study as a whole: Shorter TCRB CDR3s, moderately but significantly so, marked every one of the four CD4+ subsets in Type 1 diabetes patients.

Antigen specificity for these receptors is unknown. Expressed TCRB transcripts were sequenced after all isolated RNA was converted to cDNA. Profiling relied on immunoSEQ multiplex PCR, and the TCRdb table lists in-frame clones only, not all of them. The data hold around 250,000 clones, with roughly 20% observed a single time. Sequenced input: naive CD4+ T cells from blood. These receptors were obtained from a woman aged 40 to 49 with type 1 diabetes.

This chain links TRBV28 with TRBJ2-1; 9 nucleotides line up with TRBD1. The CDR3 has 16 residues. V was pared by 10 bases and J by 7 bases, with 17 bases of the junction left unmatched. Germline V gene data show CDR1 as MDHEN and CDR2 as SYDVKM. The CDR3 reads CATTPWGQGGSNEQFF. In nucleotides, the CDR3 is TGTGCCACCACTCCGTGGGGACAGGGCGGCTCGAATGAGCAGTTCTTC.

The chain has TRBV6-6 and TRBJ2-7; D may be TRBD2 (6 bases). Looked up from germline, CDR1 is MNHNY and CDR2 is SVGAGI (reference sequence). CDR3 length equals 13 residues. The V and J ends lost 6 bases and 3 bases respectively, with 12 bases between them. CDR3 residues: CASSLTGSYEQYF. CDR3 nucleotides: TGTGCCAGCAGCTTAACCGGGAGCTACGAGCAGTACTTC.

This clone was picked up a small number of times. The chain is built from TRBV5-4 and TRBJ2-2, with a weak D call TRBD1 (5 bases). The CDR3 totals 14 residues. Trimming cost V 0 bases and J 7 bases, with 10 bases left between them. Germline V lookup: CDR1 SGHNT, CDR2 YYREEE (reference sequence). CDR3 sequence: CASSLGQGGGELFF. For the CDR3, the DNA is TGTGCCAGCAGCTTGGGGCAGGGCGGCGGGGAGCTGTTTTTT.

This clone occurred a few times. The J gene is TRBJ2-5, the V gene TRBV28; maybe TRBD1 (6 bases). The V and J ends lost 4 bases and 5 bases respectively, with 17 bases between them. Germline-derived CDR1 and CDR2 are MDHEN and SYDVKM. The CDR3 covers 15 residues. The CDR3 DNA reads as TGTGCCAGCAGTTCACATCAGGGGAGAGGGGAGACCCAGTACTTC. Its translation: CASSSHQGRGETQYF. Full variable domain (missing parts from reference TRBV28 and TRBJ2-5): DVKVTQSSRYLVKRTGEKVFLECVQDMDHENMFWYRQDPGLGLRLIYFSYDVKMKEKGDIPEGYSVSREKKERFSLILESASTNQTSMYLCASSSHQGRGETQYFGPGTRLLVL.

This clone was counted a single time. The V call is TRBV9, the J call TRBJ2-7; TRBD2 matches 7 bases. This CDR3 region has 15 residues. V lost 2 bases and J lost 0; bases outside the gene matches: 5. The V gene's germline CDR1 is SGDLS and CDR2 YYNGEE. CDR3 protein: CASSVALADSYEQYF. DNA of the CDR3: TGTGCCAGCAGCGTCGCTCTAGCGGACTCCTACGAGCAGTACTTC.

The CDR3 is CAWSAGGKQYF. The CDR3 nucleotides are TGTGCCTGGAGTGCCGGAGGGAAGCAGTACTTC. The chain has TRBV30 and TRBJ2-7; the D gene is possibly TRBD2 (6 bases). Germline CDR1 is GTSNPN and CDR2 is SVGIG (reference sequence). Trimming took off 1 base at V and 8 bases at J, with 9 bases between the two ends. This CDR3 is 11 amino acids long.

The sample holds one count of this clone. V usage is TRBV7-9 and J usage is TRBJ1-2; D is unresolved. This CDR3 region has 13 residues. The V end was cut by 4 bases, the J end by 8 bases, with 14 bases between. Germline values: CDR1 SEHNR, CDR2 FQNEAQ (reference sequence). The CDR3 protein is CASSWEARGGYTF. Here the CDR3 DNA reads TGTGCCAGCAGCTGGGAGGCGAGAGGCGGCTACACCTTC.

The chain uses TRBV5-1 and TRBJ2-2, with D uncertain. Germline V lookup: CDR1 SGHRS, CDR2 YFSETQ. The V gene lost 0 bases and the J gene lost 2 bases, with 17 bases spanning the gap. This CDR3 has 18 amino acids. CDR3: CASSLDPTRSINTGELFF. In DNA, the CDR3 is TGCGCCAGCAGCTTGGACCCAACTCGGTCTATCAACACCGGGGAGCTGTTTTTT.

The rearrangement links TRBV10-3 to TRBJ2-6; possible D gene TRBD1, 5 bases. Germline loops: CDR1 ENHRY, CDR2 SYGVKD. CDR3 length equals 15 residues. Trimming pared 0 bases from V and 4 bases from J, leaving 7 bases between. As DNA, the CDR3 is TGTGCCATCAGTGAGTCAGGGGCCGGGGCCAACGTCCTGACTTTC. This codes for CAISESGAGANVLTF.

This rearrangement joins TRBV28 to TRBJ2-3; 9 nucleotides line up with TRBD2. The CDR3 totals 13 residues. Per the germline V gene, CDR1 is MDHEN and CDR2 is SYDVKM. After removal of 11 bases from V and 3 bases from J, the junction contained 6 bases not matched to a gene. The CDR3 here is CAWGAGGTDTQYF. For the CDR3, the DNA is TGTGCCTGGGGAGCGGGGGGAACAGATACGCAGTATTTT.

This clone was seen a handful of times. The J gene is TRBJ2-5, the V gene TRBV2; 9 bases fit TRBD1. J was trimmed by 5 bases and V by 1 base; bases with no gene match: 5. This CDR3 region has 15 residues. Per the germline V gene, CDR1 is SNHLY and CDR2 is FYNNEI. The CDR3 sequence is CASSEEDRGWETQYF. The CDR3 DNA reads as TGTGCCAGCAGTGAAGAAGACAGGGGGTGGGAGACCCAGTACTTC.

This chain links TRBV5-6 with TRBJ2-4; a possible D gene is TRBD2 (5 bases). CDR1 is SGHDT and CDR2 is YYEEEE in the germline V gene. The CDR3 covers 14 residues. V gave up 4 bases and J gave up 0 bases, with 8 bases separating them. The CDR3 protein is CASSLGLAKNIQYF. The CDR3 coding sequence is TGTGCCAGCAGCCTAGGACTAGCCAAAAACATTCAGTACTTC.

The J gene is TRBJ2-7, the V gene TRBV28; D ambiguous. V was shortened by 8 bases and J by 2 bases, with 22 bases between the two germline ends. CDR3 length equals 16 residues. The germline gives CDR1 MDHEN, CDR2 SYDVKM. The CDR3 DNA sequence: TGTGCCAGCCATACTCTGGCGAGCGATGTGGCCTACGAGCAGTACTTC. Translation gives CASHTLASDVAYEQYF.

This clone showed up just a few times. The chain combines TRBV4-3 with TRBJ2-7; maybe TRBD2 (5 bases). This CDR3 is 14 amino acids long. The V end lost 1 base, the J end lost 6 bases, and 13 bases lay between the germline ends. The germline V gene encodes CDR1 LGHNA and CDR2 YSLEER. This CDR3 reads CASSQASSGGEQYF. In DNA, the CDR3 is TGCGCCAGCAGCCAAGCGTCGTCCGGAGGCGAGCAGTACTTC.

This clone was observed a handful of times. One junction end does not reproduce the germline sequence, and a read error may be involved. The CDR3 spells CASSLAGGPGTGELFF. The CDR3 DNA follows: TGTGCCAGCAGTTTAGCGGGAGGGCCTGGCACCGGGGAGCTGTTTTTT. The chain recombines TRBV7-2 with TRBJ2-2; 11 nucleotides agree with TRBD2. The CDR3 loop spans 16 amino acids. Per germline, CDR1 SGHTA and CDR2 FQGNSA.

CDR3 amino acids: CASSSGQYSKAFF. The CDR3 nucleotides are TGTGCCAGCAGTTCCGGACAATACTCCAAAGCTTTCTTT. The chain carries TRBV27 and TRBJ1-1; tentative D call: TRBD1 (5 bases). The CDR3 covers 13 residues. The V end lost 4 bases, the J end lost 9 bases, and 15 bases lay between the germline ends. Germline V gene sequence: CDR1 MNHEY, CDR2 SMNVEV (reference sequence).

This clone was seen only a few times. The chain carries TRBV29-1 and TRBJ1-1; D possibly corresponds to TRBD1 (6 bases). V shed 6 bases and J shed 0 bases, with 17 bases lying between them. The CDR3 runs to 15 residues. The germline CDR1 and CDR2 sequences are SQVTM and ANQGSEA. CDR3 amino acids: CSVQGGGHMNTEAFF. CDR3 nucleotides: TGCAGCGTCCAAGGGGGGGGACACATGAACACTGAAGCTTTCTTT.

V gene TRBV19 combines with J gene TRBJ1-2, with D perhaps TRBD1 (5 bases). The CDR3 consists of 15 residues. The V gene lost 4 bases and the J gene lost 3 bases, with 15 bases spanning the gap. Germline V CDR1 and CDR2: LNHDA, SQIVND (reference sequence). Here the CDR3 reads CASSNRAGRDYGYTF. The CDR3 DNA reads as TGTGCCAGTAGTAACCGAGCGGGACGAGACTATGGCTACACCTTC.

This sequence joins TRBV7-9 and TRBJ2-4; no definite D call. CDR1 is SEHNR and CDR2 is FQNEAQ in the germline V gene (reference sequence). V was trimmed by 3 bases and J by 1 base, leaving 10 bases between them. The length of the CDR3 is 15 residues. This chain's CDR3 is CASSFSRSAKNIQYF. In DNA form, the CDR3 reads TGTGCCAGCAGCTTCAGTCGATCGGCCAAAAACATTCAGTACTTC.

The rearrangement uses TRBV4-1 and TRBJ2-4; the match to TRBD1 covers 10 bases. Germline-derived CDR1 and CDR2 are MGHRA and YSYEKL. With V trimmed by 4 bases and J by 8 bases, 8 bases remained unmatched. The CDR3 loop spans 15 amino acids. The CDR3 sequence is CASSPRDRGEDIQYF. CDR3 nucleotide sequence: TGCGCCAGCAGCCCCCGGGACAGGGGTGAGGACATTCAGTACTTC.

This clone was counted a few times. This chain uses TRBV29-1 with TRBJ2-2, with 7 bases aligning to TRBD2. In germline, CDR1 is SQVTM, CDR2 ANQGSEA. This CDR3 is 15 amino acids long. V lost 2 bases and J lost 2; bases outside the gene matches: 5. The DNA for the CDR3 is TGCAGCGTTGAACGAGGCGGGGGAAACACCGGGGAGCTGTTTTTT. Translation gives CSVERGGGNTGELFF.

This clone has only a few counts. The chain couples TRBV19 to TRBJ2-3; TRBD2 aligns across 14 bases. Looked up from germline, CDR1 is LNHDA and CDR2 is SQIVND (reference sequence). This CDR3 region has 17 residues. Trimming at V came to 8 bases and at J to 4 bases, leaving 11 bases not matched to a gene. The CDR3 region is CASGPGGTSGSPDTQYF. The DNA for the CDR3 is TGTGCCAGTGGACCGGGGGGGACTAGCGGGAGTCCAGATACGCAGTATTTT.

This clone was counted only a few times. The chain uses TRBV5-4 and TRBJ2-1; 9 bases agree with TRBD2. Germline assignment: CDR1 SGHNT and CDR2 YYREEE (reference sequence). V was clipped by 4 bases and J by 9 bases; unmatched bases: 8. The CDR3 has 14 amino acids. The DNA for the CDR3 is TGTGCCAGCAGCCCCGGGGGAGCGGGGGGTGAGCAGTTCTTC. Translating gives CASSPGGAGGEQFF.

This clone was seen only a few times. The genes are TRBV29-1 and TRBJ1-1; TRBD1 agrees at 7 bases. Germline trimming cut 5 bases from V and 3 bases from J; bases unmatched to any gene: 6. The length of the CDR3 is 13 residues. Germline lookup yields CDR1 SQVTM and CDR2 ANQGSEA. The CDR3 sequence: CSVRQGRDTEAFF. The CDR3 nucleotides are TGCAGCGTTCGACAGGGAAGGGACACTGAAGCTTTCTTT.

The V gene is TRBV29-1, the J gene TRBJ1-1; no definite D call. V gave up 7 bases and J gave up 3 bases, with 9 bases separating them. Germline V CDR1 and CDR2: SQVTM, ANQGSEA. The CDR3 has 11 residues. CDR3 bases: TGCAGCGCTACTGTAGACACTGAAGCTTTCTTT. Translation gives CSATVDTEAFF.